This entry is about one T cell receptor beta chain. The data are from a study of patients and donors after allogeneic stem cell transplantation. Germline CDR1 is SGDLS and CDR2 is YYNGEE. V lost 0 bases, J lost 6 bases, and 7 bases lay in between. The CDR3 has 12 residues. MiXCR, run by TCRdb on the RT-PCR reads, gives a single entry per CDR3 protein. The sample has approximately 210,000 distinct CDR3 sequences, approximately 41% seen once. The V gene is TRBV9, the J gene TRBJ2-7, with D perhaps matching TRBD2 (5 bases). This receptor was taken from a human donor who was either an allogeneic HSCT recipient or a stem cell or donor lymphocyte infusion donor (not recorded which). It is not recorded whose cells these are; they may come from a transplant donor. The source material was blood, either unsorted or a sorted T cell fraction (not recorded which). Here the CDR3 DNA reads TGTGCCAGCAGCGTAGGAGGAGGCGAGCAGTACTTC. Translating it yields CASSVGGGEQYF. Together with reference TRBV9 and TRBJ2-7, the CDR3 gives the full variable domain: DSGVTQTPKHLITATGQRVTLRCSPRSGDLSVYWYQQSLDQGLQFLIQYYNGEERAKGNILERFSAQQFPDLHSELNLSSLELGDSALYFCASSVGGGEQYFGPGTRLTVT.